A single sample gave rise to the 4 T cell receptor beta chains below, sequenced in a study of T cells in women clearing cervical HPV infection. The protocol was immunoSEQ multiplex PCR, while the TCRdb copy is restricted to in-frame clones and leaves out a portion. Its table records some 31,000 clones. The sequenced material came from blood buffy coat. All receptors derive from a woman aged 18 to 69 with a cervical HPV16 infection that either progressed to CIN3+ or cleared (not recorded which).

Considering frequency, this clone is large. The sequenced fragment ends 3 residues before the CDR3 boundary, so the rest is inferred from the germline J gene. This chain joins TRBV2 and TRBJ2-7, with D maybe TRBD2 (6 bases). The germline gives CDR1 SNHLY, CDR2 FYNNEI. This CDR3 comprises 15 residues. V was shortened by 7 bases and J by 3 bases, with 19 bases between the two germline ends. The CDR3 loop is CASKGGSGLIYEQYF. The sequenced CDR3 bases are TGTGCCAGCAAGGGTGGTAGCGGATTAATCTACGAG.

Details on this clone: The read halts 3 residues ahead of the CDR3 end, with the missing end drawn from the germline J gene. This rearrangement joins TRBV7-8 to TRBJ1-1; 11 nucleotides line up with TRBD1. The CDR3 is 15 amino acids. The ends lost 5 bases at V and 5 bases at J; junction bases unmatched: 7. The germline V gene has CDR1 SGHVS and CDR2 FQNEAQ. The CDR3 protein is CASSLKGQGGTEAFF. Partial CDR3 DNA: TGTGCCAGCAGCCTAAAGGGACAGGGGGGTACTGAA.

A remark on this clone: The sequence runs out 3 residues before the end of the CDR3; the remainder is reconstructed from the germline J gene. The V call is TRBV7-2, the J call TRBJ2-7; no clear D gene. Germline V gives CDR1 SGHTA, CDR2 FQGNSA. V lost 2 bases and J 0 bases, leaving 5 bases between the germline ends. The CDR3 consists of 13 residues. This CDR3 reads CASSLKASYEQYF. The DNA read from the CDR3 is TGTGCCAGCAGCTTAAAGGCCTCCTACGAG.

Concerning this clone: The DNA ends 3 residues before the CDR3 does, and the rest of the CDR3 is filled in from the germline J gene. The chain couples TRBV29-1 to TRBJ1-4; TRBD1 matches at 9 bases. Per germline, CDR1 SQVTM and CDR2 ANQGSEA. V lost 7 bases and J lost 7; bases outside the gene matches: 4. The CDR3 has 12 residues. The DNA read from the CDR3 is TGCAGCGCACAGGGGGCCGGTGAAAAA. As protein: CSAQGAGEK. In full, the CDR3 is CSAQGAGEKLFF.